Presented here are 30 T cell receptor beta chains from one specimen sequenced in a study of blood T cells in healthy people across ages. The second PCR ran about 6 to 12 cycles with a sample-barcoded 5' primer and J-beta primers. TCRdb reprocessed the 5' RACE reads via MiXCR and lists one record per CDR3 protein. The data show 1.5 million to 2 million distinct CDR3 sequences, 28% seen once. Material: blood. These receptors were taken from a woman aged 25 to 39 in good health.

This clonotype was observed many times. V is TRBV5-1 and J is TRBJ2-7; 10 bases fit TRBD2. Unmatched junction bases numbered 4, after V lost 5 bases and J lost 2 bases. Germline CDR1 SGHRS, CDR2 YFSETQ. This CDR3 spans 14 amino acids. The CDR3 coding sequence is TGCGCCAGCAGAAGGACTAGCGGACCCTACGAGCAGTACTTC. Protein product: CASRRTSGPYEQYF.

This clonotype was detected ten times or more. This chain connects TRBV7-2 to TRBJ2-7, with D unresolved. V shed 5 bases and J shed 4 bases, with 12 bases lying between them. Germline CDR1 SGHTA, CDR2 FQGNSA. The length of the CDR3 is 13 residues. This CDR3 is CASSPSPGYEQYF. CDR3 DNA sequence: TGTGCCAGCAGCCCCTCCCCTGGGTACGAGCAGTACTTC.

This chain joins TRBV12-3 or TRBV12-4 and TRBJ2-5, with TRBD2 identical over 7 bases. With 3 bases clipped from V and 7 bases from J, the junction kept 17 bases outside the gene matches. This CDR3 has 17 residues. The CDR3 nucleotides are TGTGCCAGCAGTTTCCCCCTGGGTGCGGGGGATGGGGGGACCCAGTACTTC. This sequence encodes CASSFPLGAGDGGTQYF.

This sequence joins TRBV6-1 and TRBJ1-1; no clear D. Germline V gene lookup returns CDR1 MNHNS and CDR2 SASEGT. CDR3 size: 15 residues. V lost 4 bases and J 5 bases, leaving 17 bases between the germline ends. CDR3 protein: CASSAGRIIVTEAFF. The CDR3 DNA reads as TGTGCCAGCAGTGCCGGGCGGATAATCGTAACTGAAGCTTTCTTT.

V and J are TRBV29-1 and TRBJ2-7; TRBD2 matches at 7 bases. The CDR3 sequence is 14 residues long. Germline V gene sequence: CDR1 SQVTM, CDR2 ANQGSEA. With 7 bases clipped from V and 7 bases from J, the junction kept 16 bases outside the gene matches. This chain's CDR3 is CSAHKAGKPNEQYF. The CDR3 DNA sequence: TGCAGCGCTCATAAAGCGGGAAAACCCAATGAGCAGTACTTC.

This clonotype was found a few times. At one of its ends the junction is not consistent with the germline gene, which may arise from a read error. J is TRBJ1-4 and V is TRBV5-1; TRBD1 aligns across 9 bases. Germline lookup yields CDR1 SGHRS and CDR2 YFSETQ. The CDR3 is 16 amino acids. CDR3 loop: CAGSLGQGATNEKLFF. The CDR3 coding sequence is TGCGCCGGCAGCTTGGGACAGGGAGCAACTAATGAAAAACTGTTTTTT.

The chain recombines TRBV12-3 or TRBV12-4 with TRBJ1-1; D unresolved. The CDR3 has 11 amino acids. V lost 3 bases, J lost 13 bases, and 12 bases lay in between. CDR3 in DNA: TGTGCCAGCAGTTTTGGTGGGCGGGGTTTCTTT. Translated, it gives CASSFGGRGFF.

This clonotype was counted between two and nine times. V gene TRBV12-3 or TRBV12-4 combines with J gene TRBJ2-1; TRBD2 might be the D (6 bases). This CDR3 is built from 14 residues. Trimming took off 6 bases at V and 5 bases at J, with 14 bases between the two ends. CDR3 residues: CASRFQQRDNEQFF. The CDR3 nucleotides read TGTGCCAGCAGGTTTCAGCAGCGGGACAATGAGCAGTTCTTC.

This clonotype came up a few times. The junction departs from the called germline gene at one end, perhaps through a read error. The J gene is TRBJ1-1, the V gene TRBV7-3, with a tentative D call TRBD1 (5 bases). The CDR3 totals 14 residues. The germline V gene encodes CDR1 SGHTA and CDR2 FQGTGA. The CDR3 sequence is CACSETAANTEAFF. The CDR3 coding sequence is TGTGCCTGCAGCGAGACAGCAGCCAACACTGAAGCTTTCTTT.

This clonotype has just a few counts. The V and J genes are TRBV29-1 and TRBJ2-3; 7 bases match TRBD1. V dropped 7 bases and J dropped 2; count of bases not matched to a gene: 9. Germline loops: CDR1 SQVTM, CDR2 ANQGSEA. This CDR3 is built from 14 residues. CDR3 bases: TGCAGCGGAGCACAGGGGACCCACACAGATACGCAGTATTTT. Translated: CSGAQGTHTDTQYF.

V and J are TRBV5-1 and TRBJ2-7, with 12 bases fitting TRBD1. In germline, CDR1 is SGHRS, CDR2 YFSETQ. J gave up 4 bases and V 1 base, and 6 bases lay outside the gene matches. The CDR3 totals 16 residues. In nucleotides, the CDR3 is TGCGCCAGCAGCTTGACCCCGGGACAGGGGGCTTACGAGCAGTACTTC. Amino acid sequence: CASSLTPGQGAYEQYF.

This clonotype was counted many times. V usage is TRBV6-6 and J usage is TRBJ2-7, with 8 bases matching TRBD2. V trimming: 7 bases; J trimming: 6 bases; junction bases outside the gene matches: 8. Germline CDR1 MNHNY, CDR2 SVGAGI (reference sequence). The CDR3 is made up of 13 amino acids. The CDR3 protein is CASIGAGGIEQYF. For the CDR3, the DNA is TGTGCCAGCATCGGCGCGGGAGGCATCGAGCAGTACTTC.

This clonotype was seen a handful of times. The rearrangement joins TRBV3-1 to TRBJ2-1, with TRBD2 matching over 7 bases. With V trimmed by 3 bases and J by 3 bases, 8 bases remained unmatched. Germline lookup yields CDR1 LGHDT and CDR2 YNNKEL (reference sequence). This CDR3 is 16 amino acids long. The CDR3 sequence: CASSQFTAGNYNEQFF. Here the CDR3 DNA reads TGTGCCAGCAGCCAGTTCACAGCGGGAAACTACAATGAGCAGTTCTTC.

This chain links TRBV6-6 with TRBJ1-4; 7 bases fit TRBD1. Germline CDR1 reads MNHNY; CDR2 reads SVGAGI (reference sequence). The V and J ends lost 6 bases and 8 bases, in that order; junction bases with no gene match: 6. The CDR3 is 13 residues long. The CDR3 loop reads CASRAQGGEKLFF. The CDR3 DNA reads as TGTGCCAGCAGAGCCCAGGGGGGGGAAAAACTGTTTTTT.

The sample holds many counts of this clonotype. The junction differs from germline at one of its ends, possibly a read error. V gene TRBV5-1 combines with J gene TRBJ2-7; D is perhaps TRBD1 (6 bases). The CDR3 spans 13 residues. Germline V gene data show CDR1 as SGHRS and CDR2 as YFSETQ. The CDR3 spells CASSLGGSNEQYF. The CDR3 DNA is TGTGCCAGCAGTTTAGGGGGTAGCAACGAGCAGTACTTC.

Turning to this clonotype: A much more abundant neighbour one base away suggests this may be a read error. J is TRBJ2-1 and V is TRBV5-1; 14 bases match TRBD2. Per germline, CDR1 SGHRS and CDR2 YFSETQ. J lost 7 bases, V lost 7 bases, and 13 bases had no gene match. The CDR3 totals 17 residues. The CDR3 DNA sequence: TGCGCCAGCGGCCTGACTAGCGGGAGGGCCTTTGGGAATGAGCAGTTCTTC. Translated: CASGLTSGRAFGNEQFF.

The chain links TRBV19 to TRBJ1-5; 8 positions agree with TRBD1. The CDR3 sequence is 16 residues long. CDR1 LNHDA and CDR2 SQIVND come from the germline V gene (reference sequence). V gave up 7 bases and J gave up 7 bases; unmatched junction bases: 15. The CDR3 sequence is CASIPRTGLVQQPQHF. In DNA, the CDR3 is TGTGCCAGTATACCCAGGACAGGGCTTGTCCAACAGCCCCAGCATTTT.

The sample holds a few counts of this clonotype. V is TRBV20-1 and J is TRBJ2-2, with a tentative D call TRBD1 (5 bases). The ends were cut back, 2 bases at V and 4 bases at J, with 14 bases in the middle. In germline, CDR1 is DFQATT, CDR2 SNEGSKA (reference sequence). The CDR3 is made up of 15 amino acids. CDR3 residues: CSARPTRGTTGELFF. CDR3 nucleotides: TGCAGTGCTAGACCGACAAGGGGTACCACCGGGGAGCTGTTTTTT.

The CDR3 sequence is CASSDSTGARTTDTQYF. The CDR3 nucleotides are TGCGCCAGCAGCGATTCGACAGGGGCCCGGACAACAGATACGCAGTATTTT. This rearrangement joins TRBV5-1 to TRBJ2-3; 8 nucleotides agree with TRBD1. The ends lost 4 bases at V and 3 bases at J; junction bases unmatched: 13. CDR1 is SGHRS and CDR2 is YFSETQ in the germline V gene. The CDR3 has 17 amino acids.

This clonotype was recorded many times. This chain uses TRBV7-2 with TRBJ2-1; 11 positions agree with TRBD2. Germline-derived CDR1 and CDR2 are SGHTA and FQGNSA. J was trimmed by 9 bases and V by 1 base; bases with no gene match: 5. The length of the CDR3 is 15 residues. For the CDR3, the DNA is TGTGCCAGCAGCTTAGTAGCGGGAGGGGTAGGTGAGCAGTTCTTC. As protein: CASSLVAGGVGEQFF.

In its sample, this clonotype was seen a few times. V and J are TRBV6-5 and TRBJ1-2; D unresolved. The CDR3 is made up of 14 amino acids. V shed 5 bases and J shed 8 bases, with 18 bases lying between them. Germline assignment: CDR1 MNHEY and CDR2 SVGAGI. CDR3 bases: TGTGCCAGCAGTGTATCTGTACCTCCCTACGGCTACACCTTC. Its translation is CASSVSVPPYGYTF.

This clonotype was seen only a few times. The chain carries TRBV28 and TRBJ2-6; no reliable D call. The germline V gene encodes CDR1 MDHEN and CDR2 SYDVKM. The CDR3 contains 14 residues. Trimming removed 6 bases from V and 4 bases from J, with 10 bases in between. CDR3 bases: TGTGCCAGCAGCCCCCTGAAGGGGGCCAACGTCCTGACTTTC. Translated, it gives CASSPLKGANVLTF.

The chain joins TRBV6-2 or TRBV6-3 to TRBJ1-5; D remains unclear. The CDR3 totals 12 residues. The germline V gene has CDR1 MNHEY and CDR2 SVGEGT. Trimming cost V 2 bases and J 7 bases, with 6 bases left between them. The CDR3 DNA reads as TGTGCCAGCAGTTACGGGGTCCAGCCCCAGCATTTT. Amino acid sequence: CASSYGVQPQHF.

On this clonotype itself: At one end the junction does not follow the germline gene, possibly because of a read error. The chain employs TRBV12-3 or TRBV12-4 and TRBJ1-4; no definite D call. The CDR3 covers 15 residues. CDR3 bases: TGTGCCAGCAGTTTTTCCGATGCAACTAATGAAAAACCGTTTTTT. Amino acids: CASSFSDATNEKPFF.

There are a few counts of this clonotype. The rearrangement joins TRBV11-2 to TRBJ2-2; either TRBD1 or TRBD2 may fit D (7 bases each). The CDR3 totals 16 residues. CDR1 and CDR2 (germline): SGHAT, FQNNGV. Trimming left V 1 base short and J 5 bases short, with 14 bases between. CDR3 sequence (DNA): TGTGCCAGCAGCTTAGTTCAGGGGGGGCTGACCGGGGAGCTGTTTTTT. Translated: CASSLVQGGLTGELFF.

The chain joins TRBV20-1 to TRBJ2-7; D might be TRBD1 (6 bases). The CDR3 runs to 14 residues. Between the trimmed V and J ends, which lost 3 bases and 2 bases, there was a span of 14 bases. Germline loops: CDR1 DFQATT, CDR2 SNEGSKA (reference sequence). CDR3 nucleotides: TGCAGTGCTAGCAGGACAGTTGGGACCTACGAGCAGTACTTC. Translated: CSASRTVGTYEQYF.

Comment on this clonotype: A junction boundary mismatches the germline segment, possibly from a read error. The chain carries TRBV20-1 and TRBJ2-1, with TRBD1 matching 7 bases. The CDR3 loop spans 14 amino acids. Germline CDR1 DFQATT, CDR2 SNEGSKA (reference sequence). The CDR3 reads CSTRRTGIYNEQFF. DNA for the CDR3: TGCAGTACTAGGAGGACAGGAATTTACAATGAGCAGTTCTTC.

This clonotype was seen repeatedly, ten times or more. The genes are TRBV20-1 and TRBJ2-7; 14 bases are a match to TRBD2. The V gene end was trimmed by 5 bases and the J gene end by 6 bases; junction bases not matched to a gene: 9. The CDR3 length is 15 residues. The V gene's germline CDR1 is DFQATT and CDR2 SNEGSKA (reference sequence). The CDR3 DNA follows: TGCAGTGCTCAAAAGGGACTAGCGGGAGAACCCGAGCAGTACTTC. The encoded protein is CSAQKGLAGEPEQYF.

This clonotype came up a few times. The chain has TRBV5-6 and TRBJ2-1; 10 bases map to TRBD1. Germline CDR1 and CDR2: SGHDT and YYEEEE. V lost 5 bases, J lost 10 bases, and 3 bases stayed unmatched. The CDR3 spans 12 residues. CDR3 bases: TGTGCCAGCAGGGGACAGGGGTGGGAGCAGTTCTTC. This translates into CASRGQGWEQFF. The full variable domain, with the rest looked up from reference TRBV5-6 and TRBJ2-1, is DAGVTQSPTHLIKTRGQQVTLRCSPKSGHDTVSWYQQALGQGPQFIFQYYEEEERQRGNFPDRFSGHQFPNYSSELNVNALLLGDSALYLCASRGQGWEQFFGPGTRLTVL.

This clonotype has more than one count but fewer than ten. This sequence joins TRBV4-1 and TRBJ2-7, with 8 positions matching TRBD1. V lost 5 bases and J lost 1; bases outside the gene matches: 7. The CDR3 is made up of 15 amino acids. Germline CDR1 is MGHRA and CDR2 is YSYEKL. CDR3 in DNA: TGCGCCAGCAGCTCCCGACAGGGGTTATCCTACGAGCAGTACTTC. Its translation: CASSSRQGLSYEQYF.